This T cell receptor (beta chain) was obtained from a study of OX40 agonist ivuxolimab in advanced cancers. Study as a whole: As their treatment, patients were administered ivuxolimab, an agonistic anti-OX40 (CD134) antibody. Partial response was recorded in three patients: one hepatocellular carcinoma and two cutaneous melanoma cases.

V was shortened by 2 bases and J by 1 base, with 16 bases between the two germline ends. The CDR3 is 17 amino acids. Germline V gene lookup returns CDR1 SGHNT and CDR2 YYREEE (reference sequence). The study's findings and limits: Some nonresponders additionally presented with little normalized T-cell clonal expansion.

A note on this clone: Its antigen is still unknown.

This table comes from immunoSEQ multiplex PCR, and its TCRdb copy is limited to in-frame clones, with some not included. Of around 56,000 clones detected, roughly 90% appear once; the ten largest clones hold around 10%. This clonotype originated in an adult with an advanced solid tumor such as melanoma, head and neck, liver or kidney cancer. This chain uses TRBV5-4 with TRBJ1-5; tentatively, D is TRBD1 (6 bases). The sequenced sample was CD4+ or CD8+ T cells sorted from blood, obtained in a trial of the OX40 agonist ivuxolimab. CDR3 nucleotide sequence: TGTGCCAGCAGCTTACTCCAGGGGCGGATAAGCAATCAGCCCCAGCATTTT. This translates into CASSLLQGRISNQPQHF.